Following are 32 T cell receptor beta chains from one sample sequenced in a study of OX40 agonist ivuxolimab in advanced cancers. Measured with immunoSEQ multiplex PCR; TCRdb has only the in-frame clones, and not every one. This table holds 35,000 to 45,000 clones, around 93% found once. Sequenced material: CD4+ or CD8+ T cells sorted from blood, taken in a trial of the OX40 agonist ivuxolimab. These receptors were obtained from an adult with an advanced solid tumor such as melanoma, head and neck, liver or kidney cancer.

The chain combines TRBV5-6 with TRBJ2-7; TRBD1 agrees at 9 bases. The CDR3 covers 15 residues. V was pared by 1 base and J by 3 bases, with 5 bases of the junction left unmatched. In germline, CDR1 is SGHDT, CDR2 YYEEEE. In DNA, the CDR3 is TGTGCCAGCAGCTTGATGGGACAGGGTCACTACGAGCAGTACTTC. Amino acids: CASSLMGQGHYEQYF. The variable domain in full, completed from reference TRBV5-6 and TRBJ2-7, reads DAGVTQSPTHLIKTRGQQVTLRCSPKSGHDTVSWYQQALGQGPQFIFQYYEEEERQRGNFPDRFSGHQFPNYSSELNVNALLLGDSALYLCASSLMGQGHYEQYFGPGTRLTVT.

The V call is TRBV28, the J call TRBJ2-4; 7 bases are a match to TRBD1. The CDR3 covers 13 residues. In germline, CDR1 is MDHEN, CDR2 SYDVKM. V lost 7 bases to trimming and J lost 9 bases; unmatched junction nucleotides: 9. The CDR3: CASNWAGGFIQYF. CDR3 coding DNA: TGTGCCAGCAACTGGGCAGGGGGTTTCATTCAGTACTTC.

The rearrangement links TRBV7-9 to TRBJ2-1; D not resolved. The germline CDR1 and CDR2 sequences are SEHNR and FQNEAQ (reference sequence). The ends were cut back, 2 bases at V and 9 bases at J, with 11 bases in the middle. This CDR3 has 13 amino acids. CDR3 in amino acids: CASSLSPVGEQFF. In DNA form, the CDR3 reads TGTGCCAGCAGCTTATCCCCAGTGGGTGAGCAGTTCTTC.

The chain couples TRBV14 to TRBJ2-1; D is perhaps TRBD2 (5 bases). CDR1 and CDR2 from the germline V gene are SGHDN and FVKESK. Between the trimmed V and J ends, which lost 5 bases and 1 base, there was a span of 12 bases. The length of the CDR3 is 15 residues. The DNA for the CDR3 is TGTGCCAGCAGCTTAGGGAGTTCTTCCTACAATGAGCAGTTCTTC. This translates into CASSLGSSSYNEQFF.

V and J are TRBV4-1 and TRBJ1-2; D is undetermined. CDR3 size: 15 residues. The V and J ends lost 5 bases and 4 bases respectively, with 17 bases between them. Germline V gene lookup returns CDR1 MGHRA and CDR2 YSYEKL. The CDR3 DNA reads TGCGCCAGCAGCTTAACTAACCGAAAGACCTATGGCTACACCTTC. Encoded protein: CASSLTNRKTYGYTF.

The gene calls are TRBV6-6 and TRBJ2-7; a weak D match, TRBD1 (6 bases). The CDR3 is 14 residues long. The ends were cut back, 5 bases at V and 2 bases at J, with 13 bases in the middle. The germline CDR1 and CDR2 sequences are MNHNY and SVGAGI (reference sequence). In DNA, the CDR3 is TGTGCCAGCAGTCACTACAGGGACACCTACGAGCAGTACTTC. As protein: CASSHYRDTYEQYF.

V and J are TRBV27 and TRBJ2-7; D may be TRBD1 (5 bases). Germline V lookup: CDR1 MNHEY, CDR2 SMNVEV (reference sequence). The germline V and J ends were trimmed by 6 bases and 1 base, with 10 bases remaining between them. The CDR3 consists of 13 residues. CDR3 sequence reads: CASSPPGSYEQYF. CDR3 DNA: TGTGCCAGCAGCCCTCCAGGGTCCTACGAGCAGTACTTC.

The chain combines TRBV27 with TRBJ1-1; no definite D call. V was trimmed by 4 bases and J by 1 base, leaving 10 bases between them. Germline V lookup: CDR1 MNHEY, CDR2 SMNVEV (reference sequence). The CDR3 extends over 14 amino acids. DNA for the CDR3: TGTGCCAGCAGTTCAACCTCGAGGAACACTGAAGCTTTCTTT. It codes for CASSSTSRNTEAFF.

The CDR3 bases are TGTGCCAGCAGCGTGGGGGGAGAACTCTACGAGCAGTACTTC. The encoded protein is CASSVGGELYEQYF. This chain links TRBV9 with TRBJ2-7, with D perhaps matching TRBD2 (6 bases). The V end lost 2 bases, the J end lost 3 bases, and 12 bases lay between the germline ends. Germline CDR1 reads SGDLS; CDR2 reads YYNGEE. This CDR3 comprises 14 residues.

The chain uses TRBV5-6 and TRBJ2-1; D gene ambiguous. This CDR3 spans 15 amino acids. Trimming left V 1 base short and J 8 bases short, with 16 bases between. The germline CDR1 and CDR2 sequences are SGHDT and YYEEEE. CDR3 in amino acids: CASSLRLRVGDEQFF. CDR3 sequence (DNA): TGTGCCAGCAGCTTGAGGTTAAGGGTTGGCGATGAGCAGTTCTTC. The full variable domain, completed using reference TRBV5-6 and TRBJ2-1, is DAGVTQSPTHLIKTRGQQVTLRCSPKSGHDTVSWYQQALGQGPQFIFQYYEEEERQRGNFPDRFSGHQFPNYSSELNVNALLLGDSALYLCASSLRLRVGDEQFFGPGTRLTVL.

This chain connects TRBV7-2 to TRBJ2-3; D perhaps matches TRBD2 (5 bases). V was cut by 4 bases and J by 0 bases, with 11 bases left in between. CDR3 length: 15 residues. The germline CDR1 and CDR2 sequences are SGHTA and FQGNSA. CDR3 sequence reads: CASSYVGESTDTQYF. The DNA for the CDR3 is TGTGCCAGCAGCTATGTGGGAGAAAGCACAGATACGCAGTATTTT.

V usage is TRBV4-1 and J usage is TRBJ2-7, with 10 nucleotides matching TRBD1. Trimming removed 4 bases from V and 4 bases from J; junction bases left unmatched: 1. CDR1 and CDR2 (germline): MGHRA, YSYEKL. The CDR3 runs to 13 residues. CDR3 sequence (DNA): TGCGCCAGCAGCCTGGGACAGGGGTACGAGCAGTACTTC. Translated, it gives CASSLGQGYEQYF.

The V and J genes are TRBV5-5 and TRBJ2-7; no clear D. CDR3 size: 12 residues. Per germline, CDR1 SGHKS and CDR2 YYEKEE (reference sequence). V was cut by 5 bases and J by 5 bases, with 11 bases left in between. CDR3 in amino acids: CASSSTVNEQYF. In DNA, the CDR3 is TGTGCCAGCAGTTCCACCGTCAACGAGCAGTACTTC.

J is TRBJ2-1 and V is TRBV13; TRBD2 matches 12 bases. V gave up 5 bases and J gave up 8 bases; unmatched junction bases: 10. Germline CDR1 PRHDT, CDR2 FYEKMQ (reference sequence). The CDR3 runs 16 residues. DNA for the CDR3: TGTGCCAGCAGCAGTCGGACTAGCGGGATTTTCGATGAGCAGTTCTTC. Translation gives CASSSRTSGIFDEQFF.

As DNA, the CDR3 is TGTGCCACCAGCAGAGGCAGGGGTTCTGGAAACACCATATATTTT. Amino acids: CATSRGRGSGNTIYF. The genes are TRBV15 and TRBJ1-3; D might be TRBD1 (6 bases). The V end lost 1 base, the J end lost 1 base, and 8 bases lay between the germline ends. This CDR3 region has 15 residues. Germline V gene lookup returns CDR1 LNHNV and CDR2 YYDKDF (reference sequence).

The rearrangement joins TRBV6-1 to TRBJ2-1; 7 bases agree with TRBD1. Germline V gene data show CDR1 as MNHNS and CDR2 as SASEGT. J was trimmed by 7 bases and V by 6 bases; bases with no gene match: 12. This CDR3 contains 15 residues. In DNA, the CDR3 is TGTGCCAGCAGAGGGGCATCGAGGGGGCATAATGAGCAGTTCTTC. This sequence encodes CASRGASRGHNEQFF.

The chain couples TRBV11-2 to TRBJ2-3; 13 bases map to TRBD2. V lost 5 bases to trimming and J lost 1 base; unmatched junction nucleotides: 3. Per germline, CDR1 SGHAT and CDR2 FQNNGV. CDR3 length: 16 amino acids. CDR3 loop: CASSPTSGRGTDTQYF. CDR3 in DNA: TGTGCCAGCAGCCCTACTAGCGGGAGGGGCACAGATACGCAGTATTTT.

The rearrangement links TRBV19 to TRBJ2-1; possibly TRBD1 for D (6 bases). The CDR3 extends over 17 amino acids. Trimming left V 0 bases short and J 3 bases short, with 15 bases between. Looked up from germline, CDR1 is LNHDA and CDR2 is SQIVND (reference sequence). The CDR3 bases are TGTGCCAGTAGTATAGATCTAAGGGCAGGGGTCTACAATGAGCAGTTCTTC. The encoded protein is CASSIDLRAGVYNEQFF. Filled out from reference TRBV19 and TRBJ2-1, the complete variable domain reads DGGITQSPKYLFRKEGQNVTLSCEQNLNHDAMYWYRQDPGQGLRLIYYSQIVNDFQKGDIAEGYSVSREKKESFPLTVTSAQKNPTAFYLCASSIDLRAGVYNEQFFGPGTRLTVL.

This clone was found a few times. This chain connects TRBV2 to TRBJ1-5, with a tentative D call TRBD1 (5 bases). The CDR3 length is 15 residues. Trimming left V 4 bases short and J 5 bases short, with 15 bases between. Germline V gene lookup returns CDR1 SNHLY and CDR2 FYNNEI. The DNA of the CDR3 is TGTGCCAGCAGTGTATGGGGCCAACCTTATCAGCCCCAGCATTTT. The encoded protein is CASSVWGQPYQPQHF.

This chain links TRBV13 with TRBJ1-2; tentative D call: TRBD1 (5 bases). The CDR3 totals 14 residues. CDR1 is PRHDT and CDR2 is FYEKMQ in the germline V gene (reference sequence). V was shortened by 1 base and J by 7 bases, with 13 bases between the two germline ends. CDR3 sequence: CASSLEDQGSGYTF. The DNA for the CDR3 is TGTGCCAGCAGCTTAGAGGATCAGGGAAGTGGCTACACCTTC.

J is TRBJ1-5 and V is TRBV28, with D possibly matching TRBD1 (5 bases). The germline V and J ends were trimmed by 5 bases and 2 bases, with 22 bases remaining between them. Germline lookup yields CDR1 MDHEN and CDR2 SYDVKM. The CDR3 runs 18 residues. The chain's CDR3 is CASSHSGRGWPGNQPQHF. CDR3 DNA: TGTGCCAGCAGTCACAGCGGACGGGGGTGGCCAGGCAATCAGCCCCAGCATTTT.

The chain has TRBV19 and TRBJ1-1, with 8 positions matching TRBD1. Trimming at V came to 5 bases and at J to 0 bases, leaving 5 bases not matched to a gene. The CDR3 has 15 residues. Germline assignment: CDR1 LNHDA and CDR2 SQIVND (reference sequence). The CDR3 loop is CASSVTGGMNTEAFF. In DNA form, the CDR3 reads TGTGCCAGTAGTGTAACAGGGGGTATGAACACTGAAGCTTTCTTT.

The chain has TRBV5-1 and TRBJ1-4, with D possibly being TRBD1 (6 bases). The CDR3 covers 15 residues. The germline gives CDR1 SGHRS, CDR2 YFSETQ. Trimming pared 4 bases from V and 6 bases from J, leaving 16 bases between. CDR3 coding DNA: TGCGCCAGCAGCGAGGACAGTGGATGGGATGAAAAACTGTTTTTT. Translating it yields CASSEDSGWDEKLFF.

The chain recombines TRBV29-1 with TRBJ1-2, with 8 bases matching TRBD1. V shed 7 bases, J shed 6 bases, and the junction held 10 bases outside the gene matches. The CDR3 is 13 residues long. The V gene's germline CDR1 is SQVTM and CDR2 ANQGSEA. CDR3 in DNA: TGCAGCGCTATGACAGGGGAGAGACATGGCTACACCTTC. It encodes CSAMTGERHGYTF.

The chain is built from TRBV7-6 and TRBJ2-1, with 13 positions matching TRBD2. This CDR3 has 16 residues. From germline, CDR1 is SGHVS and CDR2 FNYEAQ. J gave up 4 bases and V 5 bases, and 5 bases lay outside the gene matches. In DNA, the CDR3 is TGTGCCAGCAGCCCCGGACTAGCGGGAGTTTACAATGAGCAGTTCTTC. Protein: CASSPGLAGVYNEQFF.

The chain employs TRBV27 and TRBJ2-1; no clear D. V was shortened by 3 bases and J by 9 bases, with 9 bases between the two germline ends. There are 12 residues in the CDR3. Germline V gene sequence: CDR1 MNHEY, CDR2 SMNVEV (reference sequence). The CDR3 is CASSFSSREQFF. The CDR3 nucleotides are TGTGCCAGCAGTTTTTCCAGCCGTGAGCAGTTCTTC.

The chain recombines TRBV9 with TRBJ2-5; D may be TRBD1 (7 bases). V gave up 4 bases and J gave up 5 bases, with 21 bases separating them. CDR1 and CDR2 from the germline V gene are SGDLS and YYNGEE. CDR3 length: 16 residues. Here the CDR3 reads CASSSHGSTGRETQYF. The CDR3 coding sequence is TGTGCCAGCAGCTCCCATGGCTCGACAGGGAGGGAGACCCAGTACTTC.

In its sample, this clone is medium-sized. This chain joins TRBV4-1 and TRBJ1-5; 8 bases are shared with TRBD1. The CDR3 length is 13 residues. The germline V gene has CDR1 MGHRA and CDR2 YSYEKL. The V and J ends lost 4 bases and 7 bases, in that order; junction bases with no gene match: 3. The CDR3 here is CASSLNRGQPQHF. The CDR3 region has the DNA TGCGCCAGCAGCCTTAACAGGGGGCAGCCCCAGCATTTT.

The J gene is TRBJ2-7, the V gene TRBV27, with a possible D match to TRBD1 (5 bases). Trimming shortened V by 6 bases and J by 7 bases, and 16 bases separated the two germline ends. The germline V gene has CDR1 MNHEY and CDR2 SMNVEV (reference sequence). This CDR3 is 13 amino acids long. The CDR3 reads CASSYTGFSEQYF. The CDR3 DNA is TGTGCCAGCAGCTATACAGGATTTAGTGAGCAGTACTTC.

V and J are TRBV14 and TRBJ2-2; 8 bases agree with TRBD1. Per the germline V gene, CDR1 is SGHDN and CDR2 is FVKESK. CDR3 length equals 18 residues. J was trimmed by 1 base and V by 3 bases; bases with no gene match: 10. The CDR3 spells CASSHTGIGTGNTGELFF. For the CDR3, the DNA is TGTGCCAGCAGCCATACGGGGATCGGGACAGGGAACACCGGGGAGCTGTTTTTT.

The J gene is TRBJ2-5, the V gene TRBV5-1; the match to TRBD2 covers 9 bases. The CDR3 has 18 residues. In germline, CDR1 is SGHRS, CDR2 YFSETQ. Trimming removed 5 bases from V and 1 base from J; junction bases left unmatched: 15. CDR3 in DNA: TGCGCCAGCAGATCTAGTCGGGGTAGCGGGAGCCTCCAAGAGACCCAGTACTTC. Protein product: CASRSSRGSGSLQETQYF.

The chain joins TRBV28 to TRBJ1-5; 8 bases agree with TRBD1. J lost 0 bases, V lost 8 bases, and 12 bases had no gene match. Germline CDR1 MDHEN, CDR2 SYDVKM. CDR3 length: 17 residues. The CDR3 region has the DNA TGTGCCAGCGACAGGGGCGGAAACTTATATAGCAATCAGCCCCAGCATTTT. It translates to CASDRGGNLYSNQPQHF.